This T cell receptor beta chain was obtained from a study of T cells after yellow fever vaccination. V dropped 6 bases and J dropped 5; count of bases not matched to a gene: 14. CDR1 and CDR2 (germline): SGHRS, YFSETQ. This CDR3 comprises 16 residues. Study-wide findings and caveats: Within FACS-sorted repertoires, abundant clonotypes contaminating from the bulk population could be present.

Template-switching 5'RACE yielded the TCR cDNA; a universal primer site and UMIs were added in the process. TCRdb processed the 5' RACE reads anew with MiXCR; each CDR3 protein has one entry. The sample gives about 310,000 distinct CDR3 sequences, roughly 3.5% of which show up once; about a quarter is in the top ten. Concerning this clonotype itself: Its antigen is still unknown.

This TCR came from a man aged 18-30 years who received the YFV17D yellow fever vaccine. This material consisted of PBMCs, taken on the day of the yellow fever booster vaccination. V gene TRBV5-1 combines with J gene TRBJ1-2, with 9 bases identical to TRBD1. This CDR3 is CASIPQAGQGGYGYTF. The CDR3 DNA follows: TGCGCCAGCATCCCCCAAGCGGGACAGGGAGGTTATGGCTACACCTTC.